This T cell receptor beta chain was identified in a study of blood T cell repertoires in COVID-19. Overall study context: Researchers got acute and convalescent COVID-19 samples from the United States, Italy and Spain. The analysed material was cDNA or gDNA that came from T cells, B-cell-depleted T cells, or PBMCs.

Germline V lookup: CDR1 MDHEN, CDR2 SYDVKM. The V and J ends lost 5 bases and 0 bases respectively, with 7 bases between them. The CDR3 loop spans 13 amino acids. Methods used by the authors: Using reference gene primer amplification, nucleated cell counts were estimated. TCRdb keeps only in-frame clones here, not all; method: immunoSEQ multiplex PCR. V and J calls and clone size are given by that table; D and trimming were obtained from the DNA. Of about 43,000 clones detected, roughly 85% appear once; the ten largest clones hold 6.5% to 9%. Sequenced input: peripheral blood. The chain combines TRBV28 with TRBJ1-2, with D maybe TRBD1 (6 bases). This clonotype originated in a man aged 55 to 70 with active COVID-19. The CDR3 DNA sequence: TGTGCCAGCAGTACAGGGACTAACTATGGCTACACCTTC. Its protein product is CASSTGTNYGYTF.